This T cell receptor (beta chain) was recovered during a study of immune cell composition in non-small cell lung cancer. Overall study findings and caveats: Tumour TCR-beta clonality was not significantly tied to smoking pack-years. Overall clonality, unlike maximal tumour-associated clone frequency, did not predict TIL reactivity. Squamous carcinomas (about 75%) more often had tumour-associated clones >0.5% than adenocarcinomas (33%).

Only in-frame clones appear in the TCRdb table, and some are missing; sequencing was by immunoSEQ multiplex PCR. The sample lists about 5,900 clones; about 85% were seen once. Normal lung was taken at the farthest possible site, at least 3 cm from tumour. DNA was extracted from unsorted cell suspensions stored frozen. After removal of 2 bases from V and 4 bases from J, the junction contained 4 bases not matched to a gene. The germline CDR1 and CDR2 sequences are MNHEY and SVGAGI. The CDR3 has 14 amino acids. The sample holds one count of this clone. Antigen unknown. This sequence joins TRBV6-5 and TRBJ1-2, with 7 bases matching TRBD1. The source of this sequence is a human donor with non-small cell lung cancer. Sequencing input: non-adjacent lung tissue. CDR3 residues: CASSYTGQLYGYTF. CDR3 nucleotide sequence: TGTGCCAGCAGTTACACGGGACAGCTCTATGGCTACACCTTC.